The 2 T cell receptor beta chains below all came from one sample that was sequenced in a study of control samples from healthy donors and cancer patients. The method was immunoSEQ multiplex PCR; TCRdb's version includes in-frame clones alone and lacks a portion of them. The sample holds 150,000 or so clones; 91% are singletons and the top ten take around 7.3%. The source material was blood. Every receptor here comes from a man between 18 and 29 years old in good health.

CDR3: CASSLVPGQGLFNEQFF. The CDR3 DNA is TGTGCCAGCAGCTTAGTTCCGGGACAGGGGCTTTTCAATGAGCAGTTCTTC. This rearrangement joins TRBV7-9 to TRBJ2-1; 10 bases map to TRBD1. Trimming cost V 1 base and J 6 bases; bases outside gene matches: 9. Germline loops: CDR1 SEHNR, CDR2 FQNEAQ (reference sequence). The CDR3 runs 17 residues.

V and J are TRBV3-1 (or the pseudogene TRBV3-2) and TRBJ2-2; D unresolved. The CDR3 covers 13 residues. Germline V CDR1 and CDR2: LGHDT, YNNKEL (reference sequence). Trimming pared 3 bases from V and 4 bases from J, leaving 6 bases between. The CDR3 sequence is CASSHAPTGELFF. As DNA, the CDR3 is TGTGCCAGCAGCCATGCCCCCACCGGGGAGCTGTTTTTT.